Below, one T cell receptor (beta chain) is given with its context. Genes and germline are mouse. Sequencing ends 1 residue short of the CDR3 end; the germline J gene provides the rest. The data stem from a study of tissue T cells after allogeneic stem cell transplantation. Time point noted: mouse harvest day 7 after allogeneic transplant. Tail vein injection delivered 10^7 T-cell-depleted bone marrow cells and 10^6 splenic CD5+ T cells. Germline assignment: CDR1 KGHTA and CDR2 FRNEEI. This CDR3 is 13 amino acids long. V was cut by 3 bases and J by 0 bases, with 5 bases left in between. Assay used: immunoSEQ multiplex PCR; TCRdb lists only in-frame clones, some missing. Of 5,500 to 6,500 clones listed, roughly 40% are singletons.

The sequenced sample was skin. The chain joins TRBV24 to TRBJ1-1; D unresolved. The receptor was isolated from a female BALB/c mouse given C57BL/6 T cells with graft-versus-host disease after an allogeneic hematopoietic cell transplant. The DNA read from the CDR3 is TGTGCCAGCAGTCTAGTCAAGAACACAGAAGTCTTC. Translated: CASSLVKNTEVF. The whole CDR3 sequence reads CASSLVKNTEVFF.